This T cell receptor (beta chain) stems from a study of low-dose radiotherapy and immunotherapy resistance in tumors (dated by TCRdb to between 2021 and 2023). General notes on the study: In Cohort 1, each fraction delivered 0.5 Gy every 2 weeks, and the prescribed total PTV dose was 6.5 Gy. Cohort 2 received 1 Gy per fraction every two weeks, with a total of 13 Gy over 26 weeks. Nivolumab was administered intravenously as a 240 mg flat dose every two weeks, and ipilimumab was administered intravenously at 1 mg/kg every six weeks. Cyclophosphamide 200 mg/m2 was given intravenously every two weeks, one day before each radiation and immunotherapy administration. Starting on cycle 1 day 1, patients took 300 mg of aspirin by mouth once a day for four cycles. Trial participants were not randomized into treatment groups. Eight patients were included in the translational analysis: three from the first dose cohort and the first five from the second dose cohort.

TCRdb names Illumina HiSeq 2500 as the instrument used. First-strand cDNA was synthesized using Superscript III and a set of TRAV- and TRBV-specific primers, so that both TCRalpha and TCRbeta chains were covered. TCRs were amplified with Phusion for around 20 PCR cycles using a constant-region primer together with the adapter attached to the V primers. The isolated mRNA was amplified using the MessageAmp II aRNA Amplification Kit, with in vitro transcription performed for roughly 16 hours at 37 degrees C. The Dynabeads mRNA DIRECT Purification Kit was used to isolate mRNA for TCR sequencing. A second roughly 25-cycle Phusion PCR added indexed Illumina adapters, and products were purified with AMPure XP beads. The source study handled its data this way. Custom Perl scripts pooled TCR sequences encoding the same protein, removed out-of-frame sequences and computed each clonotype's abundance. Any TCR sequence supported by only a single read was excluded from analysis. The metrics used to describe the repertoires included Shannon entropy, Gini index, clonality, richness, and the frequency of TCRs shared between repertoires. TCRdb ran its own pipeline on the public reads, namely fastp trimming at Q25 and MiXCR clone calling, and kept in-frame beta chains. Each entry merges the rows of one CDR3 protein and shows their most common DNA and genes. The V and J calls reflect TCRdb's pipeline rather than the authors' work. Across this sample there are tens of thousands of distinct CDR3 sequences, with 15% to 20% seen only once. Clones ranked in the top ten supply 2.5% to 3.5% of the sample.

The intended sense of this specimen's time point label: before trial treatment. The donors came from RACIN, which was a single-arm phase I dose-escalation trial that paired nivolumab and ipilimumab with aspirin, low-dose cyclophosphamide and low-dose radiotherapy. Patients were eligible if they had advanced solid tumors that were TIL-negative. About this clonotype: It has no known antigen specificity. Qualities for individual bases were not recorded, and no much larger clone is one base off.

A distance of 16 bases separates the germline ends of V and J, which lose 4 bases and 3 bases respectively. Per the germline V gene, SGHAT is the CDR1 and FQNNGV is the CDR2. Taken from cysteine to phenylalanine, the CDR3 has 15 residues. Left in the record is the CDR3 DNA by itself, 45 bases read in frame from the first base. The source of this sequence is a male donor with prostate cancer. This material consisted of PBMCs, taken before treatment. This receptor chain uses TRBV11-2 and TRBJ2-7; D gene: possibly TRBD1, on 8 matching bases. The bases are TGTGCCAGCAGCTCTGGGGGGGACAGGCTCTACGAGCAGTACTTC. This encodes CASSSGGDRLYEQYF.